This TCR beta chain stems from a study of tumour-infiltrating T cells in Burkitt lymphoma. The ends lost 3 bases at V and 15 bases at J; junction bases unmatched: 2. The CDR3 has 12 amino acids. Germline CDR1 and CDR2: LNHNV and YYDKDF (reference sequence). This clone was recorded a few times. Sequenced by immunoSEQ multiplex PCR; TCRdb stores in-frame clones only, minus some. This sample carries 5,500 to 7,000 clones, about 9.4% of them seen once, and the ten largest clones take around 2.5%. The sequenced sample consisted of tumor tissue. The V and J genes are TRBV15 and TRBJ2-2; 12 positions match TRBD2. The TCR sequence derives from a human donor with diffuse large B-cell lymphoma. CDR3 protein: CATSRTSGGMFF. For the CDR3, the DNA is TGTGCCACCAGCAGGACTAGCGGGGGCATGTTTTTT.